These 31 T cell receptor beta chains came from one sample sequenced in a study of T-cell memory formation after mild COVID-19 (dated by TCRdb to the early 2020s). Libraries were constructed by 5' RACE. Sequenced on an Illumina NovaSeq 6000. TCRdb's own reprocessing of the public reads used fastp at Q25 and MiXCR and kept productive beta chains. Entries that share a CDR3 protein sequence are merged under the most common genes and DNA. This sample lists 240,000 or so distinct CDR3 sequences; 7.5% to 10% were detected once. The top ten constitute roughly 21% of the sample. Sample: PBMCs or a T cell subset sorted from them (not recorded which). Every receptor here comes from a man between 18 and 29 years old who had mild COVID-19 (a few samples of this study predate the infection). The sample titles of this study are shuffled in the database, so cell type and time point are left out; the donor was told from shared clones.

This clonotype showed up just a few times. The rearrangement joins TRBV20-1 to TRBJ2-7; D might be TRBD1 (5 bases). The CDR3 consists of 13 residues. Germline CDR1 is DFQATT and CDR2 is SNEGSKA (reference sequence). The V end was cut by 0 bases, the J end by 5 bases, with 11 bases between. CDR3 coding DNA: TGCAGTGCTAGAGATACCAGGGATAACGAGCAGTACTTC. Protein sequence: CSARDTRDNEQYF.

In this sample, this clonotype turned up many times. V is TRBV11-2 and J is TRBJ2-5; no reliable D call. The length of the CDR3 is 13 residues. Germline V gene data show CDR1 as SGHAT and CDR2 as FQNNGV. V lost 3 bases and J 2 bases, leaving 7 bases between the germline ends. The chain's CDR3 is CASSLERQETQYF. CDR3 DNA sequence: TGTGCCAGCAGCTTGGAACGTCAAGAGACCCAGTACTTC.

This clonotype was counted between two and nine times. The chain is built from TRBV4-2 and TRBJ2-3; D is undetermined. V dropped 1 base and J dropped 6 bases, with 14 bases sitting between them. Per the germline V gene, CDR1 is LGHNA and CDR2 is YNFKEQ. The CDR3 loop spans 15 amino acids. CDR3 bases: TGTGCCAGCAGCCAAGGGACGTCTGTCCCGGATACGCAGTATTTT. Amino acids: CASSQGTSVPDTQYF.

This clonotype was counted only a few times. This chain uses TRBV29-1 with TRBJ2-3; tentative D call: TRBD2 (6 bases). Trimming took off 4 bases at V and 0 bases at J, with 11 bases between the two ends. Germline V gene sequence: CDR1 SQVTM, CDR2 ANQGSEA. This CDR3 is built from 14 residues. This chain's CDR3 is CSVVGGVSTDTQYF. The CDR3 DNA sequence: TGCAGCGTTGTAGGAGGGGTTAGCACAGATACGCAGTATTTT.

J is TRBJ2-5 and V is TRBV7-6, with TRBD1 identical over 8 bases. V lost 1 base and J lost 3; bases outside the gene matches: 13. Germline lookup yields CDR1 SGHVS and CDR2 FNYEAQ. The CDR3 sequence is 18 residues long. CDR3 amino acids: CASSLGPGQVRGKETQYF. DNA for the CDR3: TGTGCCAGCAGCTTAGGGCCGGGACAGGTTCGGGGGAAAGAGACCCAGTACTTC.

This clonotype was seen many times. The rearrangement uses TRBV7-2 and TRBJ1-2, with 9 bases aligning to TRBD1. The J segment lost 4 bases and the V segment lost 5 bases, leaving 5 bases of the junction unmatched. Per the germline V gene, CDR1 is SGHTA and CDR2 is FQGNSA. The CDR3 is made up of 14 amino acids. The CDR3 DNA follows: TGTGCCAGCAGCACCGGGACAGGGTTCTATGGCTACACCTTC. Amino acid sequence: CASSTGTGFYGYTF.

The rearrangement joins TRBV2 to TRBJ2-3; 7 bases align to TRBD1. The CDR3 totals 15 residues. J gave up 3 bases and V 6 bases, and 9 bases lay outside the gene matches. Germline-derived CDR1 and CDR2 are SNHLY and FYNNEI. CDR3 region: CASRGPDRETDTQYF. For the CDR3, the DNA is TGTGCCAGCAGGGGGCCTGACAGGGAGACAGATACGCAGTATTTT.

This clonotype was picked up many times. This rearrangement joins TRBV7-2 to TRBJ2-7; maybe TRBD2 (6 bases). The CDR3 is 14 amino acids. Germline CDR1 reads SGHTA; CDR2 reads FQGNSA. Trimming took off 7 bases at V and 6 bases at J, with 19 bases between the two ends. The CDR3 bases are TGTGCCAGCACCCCCTGGGGGGAGTCGGGCGAGCAGTACTTC. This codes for CASTPWGESGEQYF.

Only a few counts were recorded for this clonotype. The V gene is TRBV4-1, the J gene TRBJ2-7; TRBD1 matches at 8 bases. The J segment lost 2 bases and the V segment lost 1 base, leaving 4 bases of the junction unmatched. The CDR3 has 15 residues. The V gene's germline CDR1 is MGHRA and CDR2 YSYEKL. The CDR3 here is CASSQGGRGPYEQYF. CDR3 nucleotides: TGCGCCAGCAGCCAAGGTGGCAGGGGGCCCTACGAGCAGTACTTC.

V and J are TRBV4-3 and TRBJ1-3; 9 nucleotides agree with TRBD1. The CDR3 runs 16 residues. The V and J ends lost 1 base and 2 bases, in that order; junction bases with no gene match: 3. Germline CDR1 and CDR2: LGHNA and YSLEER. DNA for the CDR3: TGCGCCAGCAGCCAAGGGACAGGGGCCACTGGAAACACCATATATTTT. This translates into CASSQGTGATGNTIYF.

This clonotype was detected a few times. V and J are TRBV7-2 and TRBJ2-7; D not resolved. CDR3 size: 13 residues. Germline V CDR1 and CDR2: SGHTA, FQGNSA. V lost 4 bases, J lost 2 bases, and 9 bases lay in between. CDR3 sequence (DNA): TGTGCCAGCAGCTCGGCAAGGGCCTACGAGCAGTACTTC. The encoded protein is CASSSARAYEQYF.

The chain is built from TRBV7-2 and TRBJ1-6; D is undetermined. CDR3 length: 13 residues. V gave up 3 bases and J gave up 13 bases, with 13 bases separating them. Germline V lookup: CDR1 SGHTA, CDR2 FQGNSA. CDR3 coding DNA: TGTGCCAGCAGCTTGGAGGGCCCGGGTCCCCTCCACTTT. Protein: CASSLEGPGPLHF.

CDR3 region: CASRTFVMNNEQFF. Here the CDR3 DNA reads TGTGCCAGCAGAACGTTTGTGATGAACAATGAGCAGTTCTTC. The chain recombines TRBV12-3 or TRBV12-4 with TRBJ2-1, with unresolved D. This CDR3 region has 14 residues. With 6 bases removed from V and 5 bases from J, the gap between germline ends came to 14 bases.

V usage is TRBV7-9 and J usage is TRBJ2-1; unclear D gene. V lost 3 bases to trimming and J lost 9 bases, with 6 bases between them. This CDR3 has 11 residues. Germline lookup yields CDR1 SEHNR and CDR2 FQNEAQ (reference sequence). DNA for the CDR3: TGTGCCAGCAGCTTTGGCGCTGAGCAGTTCTTC. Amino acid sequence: CASSFGAEQFF.

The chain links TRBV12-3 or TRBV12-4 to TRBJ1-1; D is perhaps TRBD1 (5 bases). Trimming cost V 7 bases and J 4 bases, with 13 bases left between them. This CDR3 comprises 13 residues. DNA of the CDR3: TGTGCCAGCACCCCGGGGGTTCTCACTGAAGCTTTCTTT. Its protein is CASTPGVLTEAFF.

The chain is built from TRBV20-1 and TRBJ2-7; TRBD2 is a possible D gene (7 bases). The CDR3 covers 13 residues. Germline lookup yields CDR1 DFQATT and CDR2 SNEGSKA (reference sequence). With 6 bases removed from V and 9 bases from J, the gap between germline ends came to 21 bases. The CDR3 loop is CSAHRDYGLVQYF. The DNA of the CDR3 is TGCAGTGCGCACAGGGACTATGGATTAGTGCAGTACTTC.

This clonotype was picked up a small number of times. CDR3 amino acids: CASSGGQGSTYGYTF. The CDR3, as DNA: TGCGCCAGCAGCGGCGGACAGGGTTCCACCTATGGCTACACCTTC. This chain connects TRBV5-1 to TRBJ1-2, with 8 bases that match TRBD1. CDR3 length equals 15 residues. With 4 bases clipped from V and 4 bases from J, the junction kept 9 bases outside the gene matches. The V gene's germline CDR1 is SGHRS and CDR2 YFSETQ.

CDR3 sequence: CASRAGFGFNSPLHF. Written as DNA, the CDR3 is TGTGCCAGCAGGGCCGGGTTTGGATTTAATTCACCCCTCCACTTT. This chain connects TRBV6-5 to TRBJ1-6; D gene unclear. Between the trimmed V and J ends, which lost 6 bases and 6 bases, there was a span of 15 bases. The germline V gene has CDR1 MNHEY and CDR2 SVGAGI. There are 15 residues in the CDR3.

The DNA for the CDR3 is TGTGCCAGCACCCGGACTAGCGGGGGATACAATGAGCAGTTCTTC. It specifies CASTRTSGGYNEQFF. The chain links TRBV12-3 or TRBV12-4 to TRBJ2-1; 13 bases map to TRBD2. Unmatched junction bases numbered 4, after V lost 7 bases and J lost 4 bases. The CDR3 has 15 amino acids.

CDR3: CASSPTSGDGTDTQYF. The CDR3 nucleotides read TGTGCCAGCAGCCCGACTAGCGGGGATGGGACAGATACGCAGTATTTT. The rearrangement uses TRBV6-2 or TRBV6-3 and TRBJ2-3; 11 positions agree with TRBD2. Germline loops: CDR1 MNHEY, CDR2 SVGEGT. The junction had 8 bases not matched to a gene; V was cut back by 6 bases and J by 3 bases. The CDR3 sequence is 16 residues long.

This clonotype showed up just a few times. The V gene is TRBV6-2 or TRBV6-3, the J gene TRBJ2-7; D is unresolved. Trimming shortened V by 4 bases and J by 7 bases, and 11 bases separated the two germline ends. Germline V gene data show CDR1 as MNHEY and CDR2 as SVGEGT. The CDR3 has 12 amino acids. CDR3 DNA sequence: TGTGCCAGCAGTTCGGAGTCCAGGGAGCAGTACTTC. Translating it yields CASSSESREQYF.

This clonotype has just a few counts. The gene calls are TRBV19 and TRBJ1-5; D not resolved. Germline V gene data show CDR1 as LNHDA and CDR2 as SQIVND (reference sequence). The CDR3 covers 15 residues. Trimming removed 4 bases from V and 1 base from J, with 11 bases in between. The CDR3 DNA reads TGTGCCAGTAGTAGACGATCAACAAGCAATCAGCCCCAGCATTTT. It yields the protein CASSRRSTSNQPQHF.

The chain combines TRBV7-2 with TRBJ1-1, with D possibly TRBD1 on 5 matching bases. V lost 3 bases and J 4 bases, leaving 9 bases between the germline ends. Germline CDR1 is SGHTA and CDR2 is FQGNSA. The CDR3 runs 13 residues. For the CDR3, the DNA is TGTGCCAGCAGCTTCGCAGGGACCACTGAAGCTTTCTTT. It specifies CASSFAGTTEAFF.

The CDR3 nucleotides are TGCAGTGCTAGAGACAGGGGCGGCTATGGCTACACCTTC. Encoded protein: CSARDRGGYGYTF. The chain employs TRBV20-1 and TRBJ1-2; D is possibly TRBD1 (6 bases). The germline V gene encodes CDR1 DFQATT and CDR2 SNEGSKA (reference sequence). The CDR3 loop spans 13 amino acids. V was cut by 0 bases and J by 4 bases, with 9 bases left in between.

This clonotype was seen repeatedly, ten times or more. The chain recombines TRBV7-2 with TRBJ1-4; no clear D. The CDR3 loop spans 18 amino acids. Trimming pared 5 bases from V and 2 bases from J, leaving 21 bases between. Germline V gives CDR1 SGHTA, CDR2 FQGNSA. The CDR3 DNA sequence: TGTGCCAGCAGCCCTAACCGTGGCTCCTGGTCCACTAATGAAAAACTGTTTTTT. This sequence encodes CASSPNRGSWSTNEKLFF.

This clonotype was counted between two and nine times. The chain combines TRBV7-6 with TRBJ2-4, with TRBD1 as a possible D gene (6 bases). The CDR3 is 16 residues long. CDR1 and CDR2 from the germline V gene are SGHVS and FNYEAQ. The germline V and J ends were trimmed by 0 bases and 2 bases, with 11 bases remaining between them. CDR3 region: CASSLAGGFSKNIQYF. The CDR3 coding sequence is TGTGCCAGCAGCTTAGCAGGGGGTTTCTCCAAAAACATTCAGTACTTC.

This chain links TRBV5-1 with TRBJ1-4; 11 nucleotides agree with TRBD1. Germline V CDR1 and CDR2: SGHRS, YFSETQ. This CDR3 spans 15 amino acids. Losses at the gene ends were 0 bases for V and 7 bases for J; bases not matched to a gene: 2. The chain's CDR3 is CASSLGTGGFEKLFF. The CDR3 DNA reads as TGCGCCAGCAGCTTGGGGACAGGGGGCTTTGAAAAACTGTTTTTT.

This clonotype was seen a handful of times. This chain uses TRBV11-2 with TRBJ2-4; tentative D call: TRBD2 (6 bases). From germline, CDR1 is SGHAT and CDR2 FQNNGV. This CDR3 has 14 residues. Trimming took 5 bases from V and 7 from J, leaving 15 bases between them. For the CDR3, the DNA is TGTGCCAGCAGCCAATCTAGCGACGCGAACATTCAGTACTTC. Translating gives CASSQSSDANIQYF.

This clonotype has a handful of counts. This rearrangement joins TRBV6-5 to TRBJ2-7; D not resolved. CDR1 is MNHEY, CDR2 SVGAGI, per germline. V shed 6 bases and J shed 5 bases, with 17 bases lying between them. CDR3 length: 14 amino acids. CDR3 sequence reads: CASSVGPERNEQYF. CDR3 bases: TGTGCCAGCAGCGTGGGCCCCGAGAGGAACGAGCAGTACTTC.

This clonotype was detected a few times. CDR3 in DNA: TGCGCCAGCAGCCCGGGGCTACACAATGAGCAGTTCTTC. It specifies CASSPGLHNEQFF. The chain links TRBV5-1 to TRBJ2-1; D assignment may be TRBD1 or TRBD2 (5 bases each). V shed 4 bases and J shed 5 bases, with 10 bases lying between them. Germline V gives CDR1 SGHRS, CDR2 YFSETQ. This CDR3 spans 13 amino acids.

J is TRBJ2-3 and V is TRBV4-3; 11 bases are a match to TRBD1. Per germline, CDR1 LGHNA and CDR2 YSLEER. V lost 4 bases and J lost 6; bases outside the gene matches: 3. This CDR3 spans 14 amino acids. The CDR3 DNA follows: TGCGCCAGCAGCCTCGGGACAGGGGGGGATACGCAGTATTTT. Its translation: CASSLGTGGDTQYF.